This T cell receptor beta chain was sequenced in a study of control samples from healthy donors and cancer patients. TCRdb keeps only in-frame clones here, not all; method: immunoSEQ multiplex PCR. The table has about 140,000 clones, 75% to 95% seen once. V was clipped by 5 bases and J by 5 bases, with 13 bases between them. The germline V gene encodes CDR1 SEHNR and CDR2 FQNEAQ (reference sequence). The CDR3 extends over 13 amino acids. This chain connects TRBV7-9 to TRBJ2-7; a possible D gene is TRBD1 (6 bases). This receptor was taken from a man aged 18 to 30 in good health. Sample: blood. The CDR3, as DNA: TGTGCCAGCAGCGCTCAGGGGAGCCACGAGCAGTACTTC. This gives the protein CASSAQGSHEQYF.